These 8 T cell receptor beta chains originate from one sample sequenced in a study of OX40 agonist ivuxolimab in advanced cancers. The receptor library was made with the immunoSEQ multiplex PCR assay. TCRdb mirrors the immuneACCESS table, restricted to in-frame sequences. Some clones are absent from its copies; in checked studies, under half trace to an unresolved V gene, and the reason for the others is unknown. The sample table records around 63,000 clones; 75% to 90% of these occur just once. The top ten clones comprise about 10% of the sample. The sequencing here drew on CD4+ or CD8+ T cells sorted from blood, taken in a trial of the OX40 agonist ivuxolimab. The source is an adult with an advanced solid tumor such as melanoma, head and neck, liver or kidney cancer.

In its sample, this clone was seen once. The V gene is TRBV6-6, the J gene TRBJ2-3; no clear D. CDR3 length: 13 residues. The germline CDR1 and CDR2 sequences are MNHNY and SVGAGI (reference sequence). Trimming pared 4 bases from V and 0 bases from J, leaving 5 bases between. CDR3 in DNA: TGTGCCAGCAGTTCCTCTAGCACAGATACGCAGTATTTT. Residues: CASSSSSTDTQYF.

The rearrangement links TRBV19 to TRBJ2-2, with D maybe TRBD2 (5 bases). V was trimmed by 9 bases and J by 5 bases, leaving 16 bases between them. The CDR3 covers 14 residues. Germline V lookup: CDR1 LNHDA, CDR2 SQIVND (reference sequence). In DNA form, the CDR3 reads TGTGCCAGCCAAGCGGTGAGAGGGACCGGGGAGCTGTTTTTT. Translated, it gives CASQAVRGTGELFF.

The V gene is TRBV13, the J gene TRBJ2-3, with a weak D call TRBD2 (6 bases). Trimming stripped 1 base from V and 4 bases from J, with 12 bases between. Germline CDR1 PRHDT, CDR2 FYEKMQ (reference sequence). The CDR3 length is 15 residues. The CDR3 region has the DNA TGTGCCAGCAGCTTAGTTACGGGAGTAGCAGATACGCAGTATTTT. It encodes CASSLVTGVADTQYF.

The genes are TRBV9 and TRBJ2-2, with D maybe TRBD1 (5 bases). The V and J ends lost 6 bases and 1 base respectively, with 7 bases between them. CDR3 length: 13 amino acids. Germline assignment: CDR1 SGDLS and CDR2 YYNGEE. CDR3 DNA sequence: TGTGCCAGCACGCAGGGGAACACCGGGGAGCTGTTTTTT. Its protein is CASTQGNTGELFF.

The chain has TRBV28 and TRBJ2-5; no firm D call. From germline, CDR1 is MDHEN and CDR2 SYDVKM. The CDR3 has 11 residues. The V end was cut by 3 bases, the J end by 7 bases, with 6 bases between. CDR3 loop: CASSLGGTQYF. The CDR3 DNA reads TGTGCCAGCAGTTTGGGTGGGACCCAGTACTTC.

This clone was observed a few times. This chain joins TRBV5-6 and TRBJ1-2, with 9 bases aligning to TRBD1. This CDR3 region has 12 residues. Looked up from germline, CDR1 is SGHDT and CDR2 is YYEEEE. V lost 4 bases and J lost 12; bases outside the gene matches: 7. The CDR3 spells CASSQSDRGNTF. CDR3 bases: TGTGCCAGCAGCCAATCCGACAGGGGGAACACCTTC. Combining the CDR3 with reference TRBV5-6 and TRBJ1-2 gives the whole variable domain DAGVTQSPTHLIKTRGQQVTLRCSPKSGHDTVSWYQQALGQGPQFIFQYYEEEERQRGNFPDRFSGHQFPNYSSELNVNALLLGDSALYLCASSQSDRGNTFGSGTRLTVV.

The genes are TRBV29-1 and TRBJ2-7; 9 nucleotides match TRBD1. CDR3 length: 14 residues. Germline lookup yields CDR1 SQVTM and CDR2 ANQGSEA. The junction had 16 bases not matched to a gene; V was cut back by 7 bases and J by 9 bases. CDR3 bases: TGCAGCGCGAGCCTCCGGGACAGGGAAATCTGGCAGTACTTC. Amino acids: CSASLRDREIWQYF.

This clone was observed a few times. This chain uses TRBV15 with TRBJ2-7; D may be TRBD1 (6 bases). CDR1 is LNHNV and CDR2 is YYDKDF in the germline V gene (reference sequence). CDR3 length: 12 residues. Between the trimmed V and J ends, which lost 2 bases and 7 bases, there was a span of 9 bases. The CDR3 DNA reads TGTGCCACCAGCAGAACAACAGGGGAGCAGTACTTC. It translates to CATSRTTGEQYF.